Presented here are 12 T cell receptor beta chains from one specimen sequenced in a study of blood T cell repertoires in COVID-19. Sequencing used immunoSEQ multiplex PCR; TCRdb keeps in-frame clones, though not all of them. The repertoire holds 270,000 or so clones, with roughly 81% as singletons. What was sequenced was PBMCs or T cells enriched from blood (not recorded which). The receptors stem from a woman aged 50 to 60 who had been exposed to COVID-19.

The chain joins TRBV6-5 to TRBJ2-2; TRBD2 matches 7 bases. The V gene end was trimmed by 2 bases and the J gene end by 7 bases; junction bases not matched to a gene: 7. The CDR3 spans 15 residues. Germline CDR1 and CDR2: MNHEY and SVGAGI. DNA for the CDR3: TGTGCCAGCAGTTACAGGCGGGGGATGGGCGGGGAGCTGTTTTTT. Protein sequence: CASSYRRGMGGELFF.

This rearrangement joins TRBV29-1 to TRBJ2-3, with 8 bases lining up with TRBD1. With V trimmed by 6 bases and J by 0 bases, 2 bases remained unmatched. CDR1 is SQVTM and CDR2 is ANQGSEA in the germline V gene. This CDR3 is 13 amino acids long. The CDR3 region has the DNA TGCAGCGTATCAGGGGGCAGCACAGATACGCAGTATTTT. Residues: CSVSGGSTDTQYF.

This chain links TRBV28 with TRBJ1-1; D perhaps matches TRBD1 (5 bases). Per germline, CDR1 MDHEN and CDR2 SYDVKM. The CDR3 length is 11 residues. Trimming stripped 9 bases from V and 3 bases from J, with 8 bases between. CDR3 nucleotides: TGTGCCAGTTCGGGGGACACTGAAGCTTTCTTT. Translation gives CASSGDTEAFF.

About this clone: One end of the junction is discordant with germline, which a read error may explain. The J gene is TRBJ2-1, the V gene TRBV2, with 13 bases that match TRBD2. Per the germline V gene, CDR1 is SNHLY and CDR2 is FYNNEI. The CDR3 spans 15 residues. The CDR3 is CASTETSGGAKEQFF. Here the CDR3 DNA reads TGTGCCAGCACTGAAACTAGCGGGGGGGCCAAGGAGCAGTTCTTC.

The count of this clone is one. The V call is TRBV28, the J call TRBJ1-6; maybe TRBD1 (6 bases). The V gene lost 2 bases and the J gene lost 10 bases, with 9 bases spanning the gap. The CDR3 covers 13 residues. CDR1 is MDHEN and CDR2 is SYDVKM in the germline V gene. CDR3: CASSLRDKSPLHF. CDR3 bases: TGTGCCAGCAGTTTAAGGGACAAGTCACCCCTCCACTTT.

The chain uses TRBV9 and TRBJ2-5; 7 bases align to TRBD2. The CDR3 is 15 residues long. V gave up 0 bases and J gave up 5 bases; unmatched junction bases: 7. CDR1 SGDLS and CDR2 YYNGEE come from the germline V gene. The DNA for the CDR3 is TGTGCCAGCAGCGTAGCGGCGGGGGTACAGGAGACCCAGTACTTC. It encodes CASSVAAGVQETQYF.

The chain carries TRBV9 and TRBJ2-1, with 9 nucleotides matching TRBD2. The CDR3 spans 16 residues. The junction had 5 bases not matched to a gene; V was cut back by 4 bases and J by 0 bases. Germline V lookup: CDR1 SGDLS, CDR2 YYNGEE. The CDR3 nucleotides read TGTGCCAGCAGCACCCAAGCGGGGGGCTCCTACAATGAGCAGTTCTTC. Protein: CASSTQAGGSYNEQFF.

The CDR3 bases are TGTGCCAGCAGCGGCGCCGGAGGCTATGGCTACACCTTC. Its protein product is CASSGAGGYGYTF. The gene calls are TRBV5-6 and TRBJ1-2, with D uncertain. This CDR3 is built from 13 residues. Trimming cost V 4 bases and J 4 bases, with 11 bases left between them. Germline CDR1 SGHDT, CDR2 YYEEEE.

The J gene is TRBJ2-1, the V gene TRBV11-2, with D unclear. Germline values: CDR1 SGHAT, CDR2 FQNNGV. V was clipped by 3 bases and J by 6 bases, with 12 bases between them. There are 14 residues in the CDR3. CDR3 coding DNA: TGTGCCAGCAGCTTTTTCGGTGGTTCCAATGAGCAGTTCTTC. Its protein product is CASSFFGGSNEQFF.

A single count supports this clone. The chain recombines TRBV12-3 or TRBV12-4 with TRBJ2-2; D uncertain. Trimming stripped 6 bases from V and 1 base from J, with 6 bases between. The CDR3 runs 13 residues. CDR3 DNA sequence: TGTGCCAGCAGCCTAGGGAACACCGGGGAGCTGTTTTTT. Translation: CASSLGNTGELFF.

The gene calls are TRBV18 and TRBJ1-5; 9 bases agree with TRBD1. Germline trimming cut 1 base from V and 7 bases from J; bases unmatched to any gene: 5. Germline loops: CDR1 KGHSH, CDR2 LQKENI. This CDR3 is built from 15 residues. The CDR3 loop reads CASSPLGTGSQPQHF. In DNA, the CDR3 is TGTGCCAGCTCACCACTGGGGACAGGGAGCCAGCCCCAGCATTTT.

The chain joins TRBV19 to TRBJ2-7; D is undetermined. There are 13 residues in the CDR3. In germline, CDR1 is LNHDA, CDR2 SQIVND (reference sequence). V gave up 3 bases and J gave up 3 bases, with 9 bases separating them. The CDR3 nucleotides read TGTGCCAGTAGTATGAGGCGCAGCTACGAGCAGTACTTC. It codes for CASSMRRSYEQYF.